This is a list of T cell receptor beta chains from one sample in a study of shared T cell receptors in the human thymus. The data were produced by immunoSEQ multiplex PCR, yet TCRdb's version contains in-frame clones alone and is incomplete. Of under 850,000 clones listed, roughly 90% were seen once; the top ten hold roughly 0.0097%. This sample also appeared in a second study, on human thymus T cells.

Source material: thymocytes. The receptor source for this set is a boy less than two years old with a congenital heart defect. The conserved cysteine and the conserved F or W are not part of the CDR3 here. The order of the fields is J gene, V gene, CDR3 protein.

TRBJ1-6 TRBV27 ASSVTGWRSPLH
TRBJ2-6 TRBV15 ATSRPPGQGASGANVLT
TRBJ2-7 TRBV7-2 ASSPEWEGSYEQY
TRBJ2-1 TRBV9 ASSEGTSGIPGSYNEQF
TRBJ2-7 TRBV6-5 AREHRTYEQY
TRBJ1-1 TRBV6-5 ASRPDSEAF
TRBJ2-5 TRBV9 ASSVAGGEETQY
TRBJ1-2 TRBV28 ASSPPGSGNYGYT
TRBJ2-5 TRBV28 ASSHTGTTQETQY
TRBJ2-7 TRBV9 ASSVATGTYEQY
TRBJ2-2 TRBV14 ASSQVGQGNTGELF
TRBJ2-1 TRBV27 ASTKLAGGNNEQF
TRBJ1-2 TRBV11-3 ASSSPEPNYGYT
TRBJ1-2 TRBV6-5 ASSYPTGNGYA
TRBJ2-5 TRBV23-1 ARGRQGSMKTQY
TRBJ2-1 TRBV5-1 ASSSPTGWAYNEQF
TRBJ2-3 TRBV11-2 ASSLAGLADITDTQY